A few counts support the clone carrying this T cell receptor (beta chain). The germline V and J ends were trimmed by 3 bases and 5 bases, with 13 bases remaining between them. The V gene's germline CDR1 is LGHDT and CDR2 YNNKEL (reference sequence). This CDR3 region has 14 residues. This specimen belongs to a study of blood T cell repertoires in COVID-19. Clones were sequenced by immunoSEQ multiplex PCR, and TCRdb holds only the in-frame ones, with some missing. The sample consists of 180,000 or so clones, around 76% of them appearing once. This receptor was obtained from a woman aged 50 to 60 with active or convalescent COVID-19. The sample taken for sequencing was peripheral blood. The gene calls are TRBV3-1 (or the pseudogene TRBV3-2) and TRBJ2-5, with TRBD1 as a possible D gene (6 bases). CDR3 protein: CASSQGQTGETQYF. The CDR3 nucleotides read TGTGCCAGCAGCCAGGGACAAACCGGGGAGACCCAGTACTTC.